This T cell receptor beta chain stems from a study of cytomegalovirus exposure and HLA in healthy donors. As for this clone: Its cognate antigen is unknown.

The germline V gene has CDR1 MGHDK and CDR2 SYGVNS. The CDR3 length is 15 residues. V lost 2 bases, J lost 7 bases, and 16 bases lay in between. Study results and caveats: A later analysis, which compared TCR beta chains of equal frequency, found the HLA-associated ones more clonally expanded. Judged likely to be a sequencing artifact was a cluster of highly shared sequence variants. A few chains tied to CMV proved CMV antigen-specific in vitro.

The PCR used 60 Vbeta and 13 Jbeta primers. Measured with immunoSEQ multiplex PCR; TCRdb has only the in-frame clones, and not every one. The data contain around 80,000 clones, about 78% of them singletons. Sampled while nominally healthy, donors likely had unrecorded immune exposures. The sequence was obtained from a man aged 40-49 years in good health and CMV-seronegative. This sequence joins TRBV25-1 and TRBJ2-3; tentatively, D is TRBD1 (5 bases). The sequencing input was PBMCs. DNA for the CDR3: TGTGCCAGCAGTGAAAGAAATCTGGCAGGGAATACGCAGTATTTT. Its translation: CASSERNLAGNTQYF.